The 21 T cell receptor beta chains given below trace back to one sample, sequenced in a study of T cells after yellow fever vaccination. One entry per CDR3 protein, called by TCRdb with MiXCR from the 5' RACE reads. The sample lists around 340,000 distinct CDR3 sequences, around 12% occurring once. The sample was CD4+ T cells sorted from PBMCs, taken 15 days after the yellow fever booster vaccination. The receptors derive from a man aged 18-30 years who received the YFV17D yellow fever vaccine.

In its sample, this clonotype was seen a few times. The chain carries TRBV14 and TRBJ2-6; possible D gene TRBD2, 5 bases. Germline CDR1 reads SGHDN; CDR2 reads FVKESK. The CDR3 runs to 16 residues. V was pared by 2 bases and J by 2 bases, with 10 bases between. The DNA of the CDR3 is TGTGCCAGCAGCCAACCGGGGTGGACTGGGGCCAACGTCCTGACTTTC. Translated, it gives CASSQPGWTGANVLTF.

This rearrangement joins TRBV2 to TRBJ2-3, with 10 bases matching TRBD1. Germline CDR1 reads SNHLY; CDR2 reads FYNNEI. The J segment lost 5 bases and the V segment lost 6 bases, leaving 8 bases of the junction unmatched. The CDR3 spans 15 residues. The CDR3, as DNA: TGTGCCAGCAGCCTCGACAGGGGGCTGGGAGATACGCAGTATTTT. Protein: CASSLDRGLGDTQYF.

At least ten counts were recorded for this clonotype. The chain uses TRBV7-9 and TRBJ2-1; D not resolved. Germline lookup yields CDR1 SEHNR and CDR2 FQNEAQ (reference sequence). The CDR3 runs to 12 residues. Trimming took 5 bases from V and 6 from J, leaving 8 bases between them. This CDR3 is CASSTRRNEQFF. DNA for the CDR3: TGTGCCAGCAGCACAAGACGCAATGAGCAGTTCTTC.

This clonotype was seen a handful of times. CDR3 residues: CASSFSSGVYNEQFF. The CDR3 DNA is TGCGCCAGCAGCTTCTCTAGCGGGGTTTACAATGAGCAGTTCTTC. This chain joins TRBV5-1 and TRBJ2-1, with 9 bases that match TRBD2. V was pared by 2 bases and J by 4 bases, with 4 bases of the junction left unmatched. Germline V gives CDR1 SGHRS, CDR2 YFSETQ. The CDR3 spans 15 residues.

This clonotype was found a few times. V usage is TRBV7-6 and J usage is TRBJ2-1, with 7 bases fitting TRBD2. J lost 1 base, V lost 0 bases, and 12 bases had no gene match. The CDR3 extends over 19 amino acids. Germline V gene sequence: CDR1 SGHVS, CDR2 FNYEAQ. CDR3 amino acids: CASSLALGLAALSYNEQFF. The CDR3 DNA sequence: TGTGCCAGCAGCTTAGCGTTGGGTCTAGCGGCCTTATCCTACAATGAGCAGTTCTTC.

Many counts were recorded for this clonotype. This chain connects TRBV7-2 to TRBJ1-2; 9 bases are shared with TRBD1. The V segment lost 3 bases and the J segment 2 bases; nucleotides outside the gene matches: 7. The CDR3 has 16 amino acids. Per the germline V gene, CDR1 is SGHTA and CDR2 is FQGNSA. CDR3 protein: CASSLAGQGRNYGYTF. The CDR3, as DNA: TGTGCCAGCAGCTTGGCTGGACAGGGGAGGAACTATGGCTACACCTTC. Supplemented by reference TRBV7-2 and TRBJ1-2, the full variable domain reads GAGVSQSPSNKVTEKGKDVELRCDPISGHTALYWYRQSLGQGLEFLIYFQGNSAPDKSGLPSDRFSAERTGGSVSTLTIQRTQQEDSAVYLCASSLAGQGRNYGYTFGSGTRLTVV.

This clonotype appeared a few times. V and J are TRBV9 and TRBJ1-6; TRBD1 agrees at 9 bases. The V segment lost 5 bases and the J segment 8 bases; nucleotides outside the gene matches: 5. The CDR3 length is 14 residues. CDR1 and CDR2 from the germline V gene are SGDLS and YYNGEE. The CDR3 here is CASSLTGGDSPLHF. The CDR3 DNA reads TGTGCCAGCAGTCTTACAGGGGGCGATTCACCCCTCCACTTT.

This clonotype was observed at least ten times. The V gene is TRBV7-9, the J gene TRBJ1-4, with D possibly TRBD1 on 5 matching bases. This CDR3 has 15 residues. Trimming took 2 bases from V and 11 from J, leaving 18 bases between them. The germline CDR1 and CDR2 sequences are SEHNR and FQNEAQ (reference sequence). CDR3 bases: TGTGCCAGCAGCTTACACGCCCGAGTGGGGCCGAAACTGTTTTTT. This translates into CASSLHARVGPKLFF.

In its sample, this clonotype was seen a few times. The chain uses TRBV20-1 and TRBJ2-1; TRBD1 matches 7 bases. V lost 2 bases and J lost 4; bases outside the gene matches: 8. CDR1 is DFQATT and CDR2 is SNEGSKA in the germline V gene (reference sequence). The CDR3 sequence is 15 residues long. CDR3 sequence reads: CSARNRDSLYNEQFF. In nucleotides, the CDR3 is TGCAGTGCTAGAAACCGGGACAGTCTATACAATGAGCAGTTCTTC.

The V and J genes are TRBV3-1 and TRBJ1-6, with 8 bases lining up with TRBD1. Looked up from germline, CDR1 is LGHDT and CDR2 is YNNKEL (reference sequence). The CDR3 runs 14 residues. J gave up 14 bases and V 4 bases, and 10 bases lay outside the gene matches. CDR3 sequence: CASSRGTGPRALHF. In DNA, the CDR3 is TGTGCCAGCAGCCGAGGGACAGGTCCGAGAGCCCTCCACTTT.

This clonotype showed up many times. This chain joins TRBV3-1 and TRBJ2-5, with 12 nucleotides matching TRBD2. Germline CDR1 reads LGHDT; CDR2 reads YNNKEL (reference sequence). This CDR3 is built from 16 residues. The ends lost 0 bases at V and 6 bases at J; junction bases unmatched: 5. The CDR3 DNA is TGTGCCAGCAGCCAAGATATGGGACTAGCGGGCAAGACCCAGTACTTC. It is translated as CASSQDMGLAGKTQYF.

The CDR3 here is CASSYTGGSHEQYV. CDR3 nucleotide sequence: TGTGCCAGCAGTTATACAGGCGGGTCCCACGAGCAGTACGTC. The chain carries TRBV28 and TRBJ2-7; perhaps D is TRBD1 or TRBD2 (5 bases each). The V end was cut by 4 bases, the J end by 5 bases, with 15 bases between. The germline CDR1 and CDR2 sequences are MDHEN and SYDVKM. CDR3 length: 14 amino acids.

The chain recombines TRBV5-6 with TRBJ2-3; D might be TRBD2 (6 bases). Trimming cost V 0 bases and J 5 bases, with 10 bases left between them. Germline V CDR1 and CDR2: SGHDT, YYEEEE. The CDR3 has 14 amino acids. The CDR3 DNA sequence: TGTGCCAGCAGCTTGGGCGGGGTTCAAGATACGCAGTATTTT. Its translation: CASSLGGVQDTQYF.

The chain carries TRBV11-3 and TRBJ2-5; D perhaps matches TRBD1 (5 bases). Germline V gene sequence: CDR1 SGHNT, CDR2 YENEEA. V lost 4 bases, J lost 5 bases, and 11 bases lay in between. CDR3 length: 13 amino acids. Here the CDR3 DNA reads TGTGCCAGCAGCTCCAGGGTTGGGGAGACCCAGTACTTC. Protein: CASSSRVGETQYF. Using reference TRBV11-3 and TRBJ2-5 for the parts outside the CDR3, the full variable domain is EAGVVQSPRYKIIEKKQPVAFWCNPISGHNTLYWYLQNLGQGPELLIRYENEEAVDDSQLPKDRFSAERLKGVDSTLKIQPAELGDSAVYLCASSSRVGETQYFGPGTRLLVL.

This clonotype showed up just a few times. The chain is built from TRBV4-3 and TRBJ2-7, with 11 nucleotides matching TRBD1. The CDR3 consists of 16 residues. Germline loops: CDR1 LGHNA, CDR2 YSLEER. V trimming: 1 base; J trimming: 3 bases; junction bases outside the gene matches: 5. The DNA of the CDR3 is TGCGCCAGCAGCCAAGTATGGGACAGGGGGGTCTACGAGCAGTACTTC. Protein sequence: CASSQVWDRGVYEQYF.

V and J are TRBV4-3 and TRBJ1-1; D perhaps matches TRBD1 (5 bases). CDR3 length equals 14 residues. Germline CDR1 reads LGHNA; CDR2 reads YSLEER. V lost 4 bases, J lost 1 base, and 10 bases lay in between. The CDR3, as DNA: TGCGCCAGCAGCCGGATTACAGGGAACACTGAAGCTTTCTTT. Its translation is CASSRITGNTEAFF.

This clonotype appeared a few times. V gene TRBV4-3 combines with J gene TRBJ2-7; D might be TRBD2 (5 bases). With 4 bases removed from V and 3 bases from J, the gap between germline ends came to 13 bases. CDR1 is LGHNA and CDR2 is YSLEER in the germline V gene. The CDR3 extends over 14 amino acids. Here the CDR3 reads CASSLEAFVYEQYF. Here the CDR3 DNA reads TGCGCCAGCAGCCTGGAGGCCTTCGTCTACGAGCAGTACTTC.

This clonotype was seen repeatedly, ten times or more. The rearrangement joins TRBV20-1 to TRBJ2-5; 7 bases agree with TRBD1. This CDR3 spans 14 amino acids. The germline gives CDR1 DFQATT, CDR2 SNEGSKA (reference sequence). V lost 3 bases, J lost 5 bases, and 9 bases stayed unmatched. The CDR3 loop reads CSARASGGRETQYF. The DNA for the CDR3 is TGCAGTGCTAGGGCGTCAGGGGGTCGGGAGACCCAGTACTTC.

The table lists this clonotype with a few counts. The gene calls are TRBV7-2 and TRBJ2-4; tentative D call: TRBD1 (5 bases). CDR3 size: 15 residues. The germline V gene has CDR1 SGHTA and CDR2 FQGNSA. V lost 6 bases and J lost 1, with 13 bases in between. The CDR3 reads CASRPAPGAKNIQYF. CDR3 nucleotides: TGTGCCAGCAGGCCCGCCCCAGGGGCCAAAAACATTCAGTACTTC.

The J gene is TRBJ2-3, the V gene TRBV5-4; TRBD2 matches at 15 bases. The CDR3 extends over 17 amino acids. Germline V gene data show CDR1 as SGHNT and CDR2 as YYREEE (reference sequence). J was trimmed by 1 base and V by 4 bases; bases with no gene match: 4. This chain's CDR3 is CASSDRTSGGGTDTQYF. The CDR3 DNA reads as TGTGCCAGCAGCGATCGGACTAGCGGGGGGGGCACAGATACGCAGTATTTT.

Ten or more counts support this clonotype. The chain recombines TRBV7-9 with TRBJ2-3, with D perhaps TRBD2 (6 bases). V was clipped by 6 bases and J by 2 bases, with 15 bases between them. The germline gives CDR1 SEHNR, CDR2 FQNEAQ (reference sequence). CDR3 length: 15 residues. The CDR3 DNA reads TGTGCCAGCAGTCCGACCGGGGGTAACACAGATACGCAGTATTTT. It yields the protein CASSPTGGNTDTQYF.